What follows are 10 T cell receptor beta chains derived from one specimen sequenced in a study of regulatory T cells in long-lasting Graves disease. Assembly of TCR beta libraries relied on iRepertoire HTBI primers together with Arm-PCR of CDR3 regions. Using its own MiXCR run on the multiplex PCR reads, TCRdb lists one record per CDR3 protein. This table has a few hundred thousand distinct CDR3 sequences, around 18% appearing once. Regarding time point: newly diagnosed GD, antithyroid drugs for less than 3 months. The authors made the TCR library using RNA they extracted from PBMCs. The same sample was also studied in work on T cells in Graves' hyperthyroidism and ophthalmopathy.

Sequences were derived from peripheral blood mononuclear cells (PBMCs), sampled at new diagnosis, from a patient treated with antithyroid drugs. These TCRs come from a woman aged 25 to 45 with Graves disease.

At least ten counts were recorded for this clonotype. The chain links TRBV5-1 to TRBJ1-2; D unclear. The germline V gene has CDR1 SGHRS and CDR2 YFSETQ. This CDR3 has 13 amino acids. The V end was cut by 4 bases, the J end by 8 bases, with 15 bases between. This chain's CDR3 is CASSPEPTRGYTF. CDR3 nucleotides: TGCGCCAGCAGCCCCGAGCCCACGAGGGGCTACACCTTC.

This clonotype has at least ten counts. V is TRBV27 and J is TRBJ1-1; unclear D gene. Germline assignment: CDR1 MNHEY and CDR2 SMNVEV (reference sequence). Trimming took off 5 bases at V and 4 bases at J, with 11 bases between the two ends. This CDR3 has 13 residues. CDR3 amino acids: CASSDHLGTEAFF. The CDR3 DNA reads TGTGCCAGCAGTGACCACCTAGGCACTGAAGCTTTCTTT.

This clonotype showed up many times. V and J are TRBV5-1 and TRBJ2-7; D is perhaps TRBD1 or TRBD2 (5 bases each). Germline CDR1 is SGHRS and CDR2 is YFSETQ. V lost 0 bases to trimming and J lost 6 bases, with 10 bases between them. The CDR3 is 13 residues long. The CDR3 sequence: CASSLAGRSEQYF. Written as DNA, the CDR3 is TGCGCCAGCAGCTTGGCGGGGCGTAGCGAGCAGTACTTC.

This clonotype was observed many times. This chain links TRBV13 with TRBJ1-1; possibly TRBD1 for D (6 bases). Germline V CDR1 and CDR2: PRHDT, FYEKMQ (reference sequence). This CDR3 has 17 amino acids. V gave up 5 bases and J gave up 1 base, with 20 bases separating them. The CDR3 DNA follows: TGTGCCAGCAGCCAAACAGGGAGGGGGTCGGCGAACACTGAAGCTTTCTTT. It translates to CASSQTGRGSANTEAFF.

The chain carries TRBV15 and TRBJ2-5, with 8 bases lining up with TRBD2. This CDR3 has 17 amino acids. V gave up 0 bases and J gave up 5 bases; unmatched junction bases: 11. Germline V CDR1 and CDR2: LNHNV, YYDKDF (reference sequence). The CDR3 bases are TGTGCCACCAGCAGAGATCTCGGGGGGGGAACGGCTGAGACCCAGTACTTC. Its translation is CATSRDLGGGTAETQYF.

This clonotype was recorded at least ten times. The rearrangement joins TRBV9 to TRBJ2-5; 8 nucleotides align to TRBD2. The CDR3 runs 17 residues. The germline V gene encodes CDR1 SGDLS and CDR2 YYNGEE. The J segment lost 5 bases and the V segment lost 3 bases, leaving 15 bases of the junction unmatched. The CDR3 reads CASSAGGAGGHRETQYF. DNA for the CDR3: TGTGCCAGCAGCGCCGGGGGGGCGGGGGGCCATCGGGAGACCCAGTACTTC.

With respect to this clonotype: Given a far larger clone just one base away, this is likely a sequencing read error. The V gene is TRBV7-3, the J gene TRBJ2-7; possibly TRBD1 for D (5 bases). The CDR3 runs to 13 residues. Germline loops: CDR1 SGHTA, CDR2 FQGTGA. Trimming removed 5 bases from V and 5 bases from J, with 13 bases in between. CDR3 bases: TGTGCCAGCAGCCGACAGCCTGTACACGAGCAGTACTTC. Translating gives CASSRQPVHEQYF.

In regard to this clonotype: This likely stems from a read error, as it lies one base from a far larger clone. This chain connects TRBV27 to TRBJ1-2; a weak D match, TRBD1 (6 bases). Trimming took off 11 bases at V and 3 bases at J, with 25 bases between the two ends. The CDR3 is 16 residues long. Germline-derived CDR1 and CDR2 are MNHEY and SMNVEV (reference sequence). The CDR3 sequence is CAASDTTRTGYYGYTF. DNA for the CDR3: TGTGCCGCCAGTGACACAACTCGAACAGGGTACTATGGCTACACCTTC.

The rearrangement joins TRBV6-2 or TRBV6-3 to TRBJ2-7; 9 nucleotides match TRBD1. V lost 6 bases, J lost 6 bases, and 9 bases stayed unmatched. This CDR3 has 14 residues. CDR1 is MNHEY, CDR2 SVGEGT, per germline. The chain's CDR3 is CASRTGQGYFEQYF. The CDR3 DNA reads as TGTGCCAGCAGAACGGGACAGGGATACTTCGAGCAGTACTTC.

Remarks on this clonotype: One base separates it from a far larger clone, so it is likely a read error. The V call is TRBV20-1, the J call TRBJ2-1, with TRBD2 identical over 7 bases. The CDR3 spans 12 residues. CDR1 and CDR2 from the germline V gene are DFQATT and SNEGSKA (reference sequence). V dropped 4 bases and J dropped 10; count of bases not matched to a gene: 7. The CDR3 loop is CSAMPGGYEQFF. DNA of the CDR3: TGCAGTGCTATGCCCGGGGGGTACGAGCAGTTCTTC.